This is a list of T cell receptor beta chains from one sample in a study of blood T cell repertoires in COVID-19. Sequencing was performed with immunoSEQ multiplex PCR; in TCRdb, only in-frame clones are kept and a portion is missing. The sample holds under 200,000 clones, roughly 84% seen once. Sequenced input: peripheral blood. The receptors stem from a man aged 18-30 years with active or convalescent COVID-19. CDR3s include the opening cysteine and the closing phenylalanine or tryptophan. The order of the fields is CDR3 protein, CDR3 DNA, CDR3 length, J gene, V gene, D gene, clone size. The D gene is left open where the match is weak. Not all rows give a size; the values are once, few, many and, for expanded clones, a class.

cdr3_aa: CASSARNTGAPLHF; cdr3_nt: TGTGCCAGCAGCGCCCGAAACACAGGGGCACCCCTCCACTTT; cdr3_length: 14; j_call: TRBJ1-6; v_call: TRBV9; d_call: TRBD1; clone_size: -
cdr3_aa: CASSLQSGLNTEAFF; cdr3_nt: TGTGCCAGCAGCTTGCAATCAGGGTTAAACACTGAAGCTTTCTTT; cdr3_length: 15; j_call: TRBJ1-1; v_call: TRBV5-4; d_call: -; clone_size: -
cdr3_aa: CASSLGAGNSPLHF; cdr3_nt: TGCGCCAGCTCCTTGGGGGCAGGCAATTCACCCCTCCACTTT; cdr3_length: 14; j_call: TRBJ1-6; v_call: TRBV5-1; d_call: -; clone_size: -
cdr3_aa: CASSLEGNYGYTF; cdr3_nt: TGTGCCAGCAGCTTGGAGGGGAACTATGGCTACACCTTC; cdr3_length: 13; j_call: TRBJ1-2; v_call: TRBV5-5; d_call: -; clone_size: once
cdr3_aa: CASSPRGGGKKLFF; cdr3_nt: TGTGCCAGCAGTCCCAGGGGAGGGGGGAAAAAACTGTTTTTT; cdr3_length: 14; j_call: TRBJ1-4; v_call: TRBV6-5; d_call: -; clone_size: -
cdr3_aa: CASSDSGQATEAFF; cdr3_nt: TGTGCCAGCAGTGACTCGGGACAGGCCACTGAAGCTTTCTTT; cdr3_length: 14; j_call: TRBJ1-1; v_call: TRBV6-4; d_call: TRBD1; clone_size: -
cdr3_aa: CASTIAGGPLSPFF; cdr3_nt: TGTGCCAGCACGATCGCGGGAGGGCCTCTCTCTCCGTTCTTC; cdr3_length: 14; j_call: TRBJ2-1; v_call: TRBV6-6; d_call: TRBD2; clone_size: -
cdr3_aa: CASSVDSGRTNYGYTF; cdr3_nt: TGTGCCAGCAGCGTAGACTCGGGGAGGACTAACTATGGCTACACCTTC; cdr3_length: 16; j_call: TRBJ1-2; v_call: TRBV9; d_call: -; clone_size: -
cdr3_aa: CASSYLADKGYEQYF; cdr3_nt: TGTGCCAGCAGTTATTTAGCGGACAAAGGCTACGAGCAGTACTTC; cdr3_length: 15; j_call: TRBJ2-7; v_call: TRBV6-2/TRBV6-3; d_call: -; clone_size: -
cdr3_aa: CASSVQGYTGELFF; cdr3_nt: TGTGCCAGCAGTGTCCAGGGATACACCGGGGAGCTGTTTTTT; cdr3_length: 14; j_call: TRBJ2-2; v_call: TRBV2; d_call: -; clone_size: -
cdr3_aa: CASSFEGQRINEQFF; cdr3_nt: TGTGCCAGCAGCTTCGAAGGACAGAGAATCAATGAGCAGTTCTTC; cdr3_length: 15; j_call: TRBJ2-1; v_call: TRBV11-2; d_call: -; clone_size: -
cdr3_aa: CASSIDGFVKTQYF; cdr3_nt: TGTGCCAGTAGTATCGACGGGTTCGTAAAGACCCAGTACTTC; cdr3_length: 14; j_call: TRBJ2-5; v_call: TRBV19; d_call: -; clone_size: -
cdr3_aa: CASRVDREYNEQFF; cdr3_nt: TGTGCCAGTAGGGTCGACAGGGAGTACAATGAGCAGTTCTTC; cdr3_length: 14; j_call: TRBJ2-1; v_call: TRBV19; d_call: TRBD1; clone_size: -
cdr3_aa: CASSGGGVGDNGELFF; cdr3_nt: TGCGCCAGCAGTGGTGGTGGGGTCGGGGACAACGGGGAGCTGTTTTTT; cdr3_length: 16; j_call: TRBJ2-2; v_call: TRBV23-1; d_call: -; clone_size: -
cdr3_aa: CASSPVEGAADTQYF; cdr3_nt: TGTGCCAGCAGCCCAGTGGAGGGGGCCGCAGATACGCAGTATTTT; cdr3_length: 15; j_call: TRBJ2-3; v_call: TRBV7-9; d_call: -; clone_size: -
cdr3_aa: CASSQDPGGTYEQYF; cdr3_nt: TGTGCCAGCAGCCAAGATCCGGGGGGAACCTACGAGCAGTACTTC; cdr3_length: 15; j_call: TRBJ2-7; v_call: TRBV3-1/TRBV3-2; d_call: TRBD2; clone_size: -
cdr3_aa: CAISGRDREGAGELFF; cdr3_nt: TGTGCCATCAGTGGCCGGGACAGGGAAGGCGCCGGGGAGCTGTTTTTT; cdr3_length: 16; j_call: TRBJ2-2; v_call: TRBV10-3; d_call: TRBD1; clone_size: -
cdr3_aa: CASSLVIEMRYGYTF; cdr3_nt: TGTGCCAGCAGCTTAGTTATCGAGATGAGGTATGGCTACACCTTC; cdr3_length: 15; j_call: TRBJ1-2; v_call: TRBV7-2; d_call: -; clone_size: -
cdr3_aa: CASSLAGWTGEGYGYTF; cdr3_nt: TGTGCCAGCAGCTTAGCCGGATGGACAGGGGAGGGATATGGCTACACCTTC; cdr3_length: 17; j_call: TRBJ1-2; v_call: TRBV7-2; d_call: TRBD1; clone_size: once
cdr3_aa: CASSQRETQYF; cdr3_nt: TGTGCCAGCAGCCAGAGGGAGACCCAGTACTTC; cdr3_length: 11; j_call: TRBJ2-5; v_call: TRBV3-1/TRBV3-2; d_call: -; clone_size: -
cdr3_aa: CASSLTSGASYEQFF; cdr3_nt: TGTGCCAGCAGCTTAACCTCAGGGGCCTCCTATGAGCAGTTCTTC; cdr3_length: 15; j_call: TRBJ2-1; v_call: TRBV7-9; d_call: -; clone_size: -
cdr3_aa: CASSSGLAGGTDTQYF; cdr3_nt: TGTGCCAGCAGCTCCGGACTAGCAGGAGGCACAGATACGCAGTATTTT; cdr3_length: 16; j_call: TRBJ2-3; v_call: TRBV7-6; d_call: TRBD2; clone_size: -
cdr3_aa: CASSLGQLTGELFF; cdr3_nt: TGTGCCAGCAGCCTAGGACAGTTGACCGGGGAGCTGTTTTTT; cdr3_length: 14; j_call: TRBJ2-2; v_call: TRBV11-2; d_call: -; clone_size: many
cdr3_aa: CASSPRHVNTEAFF; cdr3_nt: TGCGCCAGCAGCCCACGACACGTGAACACTGAAGCTTTCTTT; cdr3_length: 14; j_call: TRBJ1-1; v_call: TRBV4-1; d_call: -; clone_size: -
cdr3_aa: CASSPVERASQETQYF; cdr3_nt: TGTGCCAGCAGCCCAGTCGAGAGGGCCTCCCAAGAGACCCAGTACTTC; cdr3_length: 16; j_call: TRBJ2-5; v_call: TRBV4-2; d_call: -; clone_size: -
cdr3_aa: CASSQSLAGGKNIQYF; cdr3_nt: TGTGCCAGCAGCCAATCGCTAGCGGGGGGAAAAAACATTCAGTACTTC; cdr3_length: 16; j_call: TRBJ2-4; v_call: TRBV4-2; d_call: TRBD2; clone_size: once
cdr3_aa: CASRLQGYGYTF; cdr3_nt: TGTGCCAGCAGACTACAGGGGTATGGCTACACCTTC; cdr3_length: 12; j_call: TRBJ1-2; v_call: TRBV6-5; d_call: TRBD1; clone_size: few
cdr3_aa: CSASVRVAYEQYF; cdr3_nt: TGCAGTGCTAGTGTCAGGGTTGCCTACGAGCAGTACTTC; cdr3_length: 13; j_call: TRBJ2-7; v_call: TRBV20-1; d_call: -; clone_size: -
cdr3_aa: CASRDRRNIQYF; cdr3_nt: TGTGCCAGCAGGGACAGGAGGAACATTCAGTACTTC; cdr3_length: 12; j_call: TRBJ2-4; v_call: TRBV6-5; d_call: TRBD1; clone_size: once
cdr3_aa: CASSSWAGVFIGAEQYF; cdr3_nt: TGTGCCAGCAGCTCCTGGGCAGGGGTTTTCATTGGGGCCGAGCAGTACTTC; cdr3_length: 17; j_call: TRBJ2-7; v_call: TRBV11-2; d_call: -; clone_size: -
cdr3_aa: CASSPVGAQYGYTF; cdr3_nt: TGTGCCAGCAGTCCGGTGGGGGCGCAATATGGCTACACCTTC; cdr3_length: 14; j_call: TRBJ1-2; v_call: TRBV6-5; d_call: -; clone_size: -
cdr3_aa: CASSLGAAGGREQYF; cdr3_nt: TGTGCCAGCAGCTTAGGGGCCGCAGGGGGTCGCGAGCAGTACTTC; cdr3_length: 15; j_call: TRBJ2-7; v_call: TRBV11-2; d_call: TRBD1; clone_size: few
cdr3_aa: CASSSPLAGRGYNEQFF; cdr3_nt: TGCGCCAGCAGCTCCCCTCTAGCGGGAAGGGGGTACAATGAGCAGTTCTTC; cdr3_length: 17; j_call: TRBJ2-1; v_call: TRBV5-1; d_call: TRBD2; clone_size: -
cdr3_aa: CAITPVGGEGASTDTQYF; cdr3_nt: TGTGCCATCACCCCTGTAGGGGGGGAGGGCGCTAGCACAGATACGCAGTATTTT; cdr3_length: 18; j_call: TRBJ2-3; v_call: TRBV10-3; d_call: -; clone_size: -
cdr3_aa: CASSYFRGEQYF; cdr3_nt: TGTGCCAGCAGTTACTTTCGGGGCGAGCAGTACTTC; cdr3_length: 12; j_call: TRBJ2-7; v_call: TRBV6-6; d_call: -; clone_size: -
cdr3_aa: CSAFRGEQYF; cdr3_nt: TGCAGTGCTTTCCGGGGGGAGCAGTACTTC; cdr3_length: 10; j_call: TRBJ2-7; v_call: TRBV20-1; d_call: -; clone_size: -
cdr3_aa: CASSPLEGTTNTEAFF; cdr3_nt: TGTGCCAGCTCACCACTCGAGGGAACGACGAACACTGAAGCTTTCTTT; cdr3_length: 16; j_call: TRBJ1-1; v_call: TRBV18; d_call: -; clone_size: -
cdr3_aa: CSVETGGRSYEQYF; cdr3_nt: TGCAGCGTGGAAACAGGGGGTCGCTCCTACGAGCAGTACTTC; cdr3_length: 14; j_call: TRBJ2-7; v_call: TRBV29-1; d_call: TRBD1; clone_size: -
cdr3_aa: CASSLQFTGTLGNTIYF; cdr3_nt: TGTGCCAGCTCACTTCAATTCACGGGGACTCTCGGAAACACCATATATTTT; cdr3_length: 17; j_call: TRBJ1-3; v_call: TRBV18; d_call: -; clone_size: once
cdr3_aa: CASSDGQGADQPQHF; cdr3_nt: TGCGCCAGCAGTGATGGTCAGGGGGCTGATCAGCCCCAGCATTTT; cdr3_length: 15; j_call: TRBJ1-5; v_call: TRBV10-1; d_call: TRBD1; clone_size: -
cdr3_aa: CASSVAEAGLTANYGYTF; cdr3_nt: TGTGCCAGCAGCGTAGCTGAAGCTGGGTTAACAGCTAACTATGGCTACACCTTC; cdr3_length: 18; j_call: TRBJ1-2; v_call: TRBV9; d_call: -; clone_size: -
cdr3_aa: CASSYYYSPLHF; cdr3_nt: TGTGCCAGCAGTTATTACTATTCACCCCTCCACTTT; cdr3_length: 12; j_call: TRBJ1-6; v_call: TRBV6-2/TRBV6-3; d_call: -; clone_size: -
cdr3_aa: CASSPPGLAGVAVNNEQFF; cdr3_nt: TGTGCCAGCTCACCACCGGGACTAGCGGGAGTCGCAGTGAACAATGAGCAGTTCTTC; cdr3_length: 19; j_call: TRBJ2-1; v_call: TRBV18; d_call: TRBD2; clone_size: -
cdr3_aa: CASSEQGNSYEQYF; cdr3_nt: TGTGCCAGCTCTGAACAGGGGAACTCGTACGAGCAGTACTTC; cdr3_length: 14; j_call: TRBJ2-7; v_call: TRBV2; d_call: TRBD1; clone_size: -
cdr3_aa: CASSPGAVDGYTF; cdr3_nt: TGTGCCAGCTCACCGGGAGCTGTAGATGGCTACACCTTC; cdr3_length: 13; j_call: TRBJ1-2; v_call: TRBV18; d_call: -; clone_size: -
cdr3_aa: CATSRDQGKRYSYEQYF; cdr3_nt: TGTGCCACCAGCAGAGATCAGGGGAAGCGGTACTCCTACGAGCAGTACTTC; cdr3_length: 17; j_call: TRBJ2-7; v_call: TRBV15; d_call: -; clone_size: -
cdr3_aa: CASSLTRDSQETQYF; cdr3_nt: TGTGCCAGCAGCCTAACCCGGGACTCCCAAGAGACCCAGTACTTC; cdr3_length: 15; j_call: TRBJ2-5; v_call: TRBV3-1/TRBV3-2; d_call: -; clone_size: -
cdr3_aa: CASSGQSNYGYTF; cdr3_nt: TGTGCCAGCAGCGGACAGAGTAACTATGGCTACACCTTC; cdr3_length: 13; j_call: TRBJ1-2; v_call: TRBV6-5; d_call: -; clone_size: -
cdr3_aa: CSVGRGIYGYTF; cdr3_nt: TGCAGCGTTGGAAGGGGTATCTATGGCTACACCTTC; cdr3_length: 12; j_call: TRBJ1-2; v_call: TRBV29-1; d_call: -; clone_size: -
cdr3_aa: CASSGRTGEVPYEQYF; cdr3_nt: TGTGCCAGTAGTGGACGGACAGGGGAGGTTCCCTACGAGCAGTACTTC; cdr3_length: 16; j_call: TRBJ2-7; v_call: TRBV19; d_call: TRBD1; clone_size: -
cdr3_aa: CASSLGLAGDREQFF; cdr3_nt: TGTGCCAGCAGCCTAGGACTAGCGGGAGATCGAGAGCAGTTCTTC; cdr3_length: 15; j_call: TRBJ2-1; v_call: TRBV5-6; d_call: TRBD2; clone_size: -
cdr3_aa: CASRRDRVASPLHF; cdr3_nt: TGTGCCAGCAGGCGGGACAGGGTGGCCTCACCCCTCCACTTT; cdr3_length: 14; j_call: TRBJ1-6; v_call: TRBV6-5; d_call: TRBD1; clone_size: once
cdr3_aa: CASSLTSVTTQYF; cdr3_nt: TGCGCCAGCAGCTTGACTAGCGTAACTACGCAGTATTTT; cdr3_length: 13; j_call: TRBJ2-3; v_call: TRBV5-1; d_call: TRBD2; clone_size: -